This entry lists 22 T cell receptor beta chains sequenced from one sample in a study of radiation and T cells in renal cell carcinoma. This sample's time point: baseline pretreatment blood. The treatment was: 15 Gy SBRT to primary tumor, nephrectomy 4 weeks later. The assay was immunoSEQ multiplex PCR, and TCRdb's table has in-frame clones only and misses some. The sample lists about 91,000 clones, under 90% occurring once. This specimen was blood, taken from a patient whose treatment included radiotherapy and nephrectomy. The receptor source for this set is a man between 60 and 75 years old with renal cell carcinoma.

Here the CDR3 DNA reads TGCGCCAGCAGCCTAAGTCCCGATTGGGACACTGAAGCTTTCTTT. Protein product: CASSLSPDWDTEAFF. This sequence joins TRBV4-3 and TRBJ1-1; D is unresolved. Trimming cost V 4 bases and J 3 bases, with 15 bases left between them. Germline-derived CDR1 and CDR2 are LGHNA and YSLEER. The CDR3 runs 15 residues.

The gene calls are TRBV7-2 and TRBJ2-5; TRBD2 aligns across 9 bases. CDR1 SGHTA and CDR2 FQGNSA come from the germline V gene. V gave up 5 bases and J gave up 5 bases; unmatched junction bases: 12. The CDR3 totals 16 residues. The CDR3, as DNA: TGTGCCAGCAGCCCTCTGGGAGCGGGAGGTTGGGAGACCCAGTACTTC. As protein: CASSPLGAGGWETQYF.

The chain joins TRBV7-9 to TRBJ1-2; 11 bases map to TRBD1. The J segment lost 4 bases and the V segment lost 0 bases, leaving 4 bases of the junction unmatched. This CDR3 comprises 16 residues. Germline V gene lookup returns CDR1 SEHNR and CDR2 FQNEAQ (reference sequence). The CDR3 DNA follows: TGTGCCAGCAGCTTAGCGCTCGGGACAGGGGGCTATGGCTACACCTTC. It is translated as CASSLALGTGGYGYTF.

The chain employs TRBV4-3 and TRBJ1-5; D not certain. The CDR3 runs 16 residues. Between the trimmed V and J ends, which lost 0 bases and 0 bases, there was a span of 9 bases. Germline CDR1 and CDR2: LGHNA and YSLEER. The CDR3 DNA reads TGCGCCAGCAGCCAAGAAGCTGGGATTAGCAATCAGCCCCAGCATTTT. This gives the protein CASSQEAGISNQPQHF.

As regards this clone: This same CDR3 is encoded by further DNA sequences in the sample. This chain joins TRBV5-8 and TRBJ2-1, with TRBD2 matching 9 bases. The CDR3 covers 15 residues. V dropped 0 bases and J dropped 2; count of bases not matched to a gene: 0. Germline CDR1 SGHTS, CDR2 YDEGEE. This chain's CDR3 is CASSLGLAAYNEQFF. DNA for the CDR3: TGTGCCAGCAGCTTGGGACTAGCGGCCTACAATGAGCAGTTCTTC.

The chain carries TRBV28 and TRBJ1-2; TRBD1 matches 8 bases. After removal of 6 bases from V and 2 bases from J, the junction contained 11 bases not matched to a gene. Germline V gene sequence: CDR1 MDHEN, CDR2 SYDVKM. This CDR3 spans 16 amino acids. The CDR3, as DNA: TGTGCCAGCAGCTATCCGGGACAGGATACCAACTATGGCTACACCTTC. This encodes CASSYPGQDTNYGYTF.

The chain is built from TRBV19 and TRBJ2-1, with D tentatively TRBD2 (5 bases). V lost 7 bases, J lost 8 bases, and 21 bases lay in between. Germline lookup yields CDR1 LNHDA and CDR2 SQIVND (reference sequence). CDR3 size: 15 residues. The CDR3 nucleotides read TGTGCCAGTACCCCTAGGGAGCCCCCGGGTCATGAGCAGTTCTTC. It specifies CASTPREPPGHEQFF.

V is TRBV19 and J is TRBJ2-1; TRBD1 or TRBD2 may be the D gene (6 bases each). Germline-derived CDR1 and CDR2 are LNHDA and SQIVND (reference sequence). The CDR3 is 16 residues long. Trimming shortened V by 5 bases and J by 0 bases, and 14 bases separated the two germline ends. CDR3 coding DNA: TGTGCCAGTAGTGGGGGGCGATATAGCTCCTACAATGAGCAGTTCTTC. It codes for CASSGGRYSSYNEQFF. Full variable domain (missing parts from reference TRBV19 and TRBJ2-1): DGGITQSPKYLFRKEGQNVTLSCEQNLNHDAMYWYRQDPGQGLRLIYYSQIVNDFQKGDIAEGYSVSREKKESFPLTVTSAQKNPTAFYLCASSGGRYSSYNEQFFGPGTRLTVL.

The chain has TRBV7-9 and TRBJ1-1; D call uncertain. Germline V lookup: CDR1 SEHNR, CDR2 FQNEAQ (reference sequence). Trimming shortened V by 5 bases and J by 4 bases, and 5 bases separated the two germline ends. CDR3 length equals 11 residues. The CDR3 loop reads CASSTTTEAFF. For the CDR3, the DNA is TGTGCCAGCAGCACAACCACTGAAGCTTTCTTT.

Notes on this clone: A read error is likely, as this CDR3 ends without the conserved phenylalanine or tryptophan. The DNA is left out, because the CDR3 cannot be placed on it with certainty; the CDR3 is given as TCRdb lists it. The rearrangement links TRBV27 to TRBJ2-3; no DNA check was done on the table's D call, TRBD2. The CDR3 is 13 amino acids in total, end residues counted. CDR1 and CDR2 (germline): MNHEY, SMNVEV (reference sequence). This CDR3 reads CASSLSRDSPRIV.

The gene calls are TRBV2 and TRBJ2-2; no reliable D call. Germline assignment: CDR1 SNHLY and CDR2 FYNNEI. V dropped 5 bases and J dropped 5 bases, with 12 bases sitting between them. The CDR3 is 14 residues long. This CDR3 reads CASSRALGTGELFF. The CDR3 DNA is TGTGCCAGCAGTAGGGCCTTAGGGACCGGGGAGCTGTTTTTT.

This chain joins TRBV7-6 and TRBJ1-1; D is possibly TRBD1 (5 bases). Germline CDR1 reads SGHVS; CDR2 reads FNYEAQ. V lost 5 bases and J 0 bases, leaving 10 bases between the germline ends. This CDR3 spans 14 amino acids. DNA of the CDR3: TGTGCCAGCAGCCCCGAACAGGTGAACACTGAAGCTTTCTTT. Translation: CASSPEQVNTEAFF.

In this sample, this clone turned up a few times. The genes are TRBV28 and TRBJ1-5; D is ambiguous. The CDR3 runs 15 residues. Trimming took off 8 bases at V and 4 bases at J, with 18 bases between the two ends. Germline V gene lookup returns CDR1 MDHEN and CDR2 SYDVKM. The CDR3, as DNA: TGTGCCAGCCTAAACTCGGGCAGATTAAATCAGCCCCAGCATTTT. Residues: CASLNSGRLNQPQHF.

The rearrangement joins TRBV4-1 to TRBJ2-7; TRBD1 aligns across 7 bases. Germline values: CDR1 MGHRA, CDR2 YSYEKL. V lost 1 base, J lost 2 bases, and 14 bases stayed unmatched. This CDR3 is 18 amino acids long. The CDR3 spells CASSQAPPGTVLTYEQYF. DNA for the CDR3: TGCGCCAGCAGCCAAGCCCCCCCTGGGACAGTGTTGACCTACGAGCAGTACTTC.

The chain carries TRBV20-1 and TRBJ2-5, with unresolved D. CDR1 DFQATT and CDR2 SNEGSKA come from the germline V gene (reference sequence). With 5 bases removed from V and 5 bases from J, the gap between germline ends came to 9 bases. The CDR3 spans 11 residues. CDR3 nucleotide sequence: TGCAGTGCTCCGACCGGGGAGACCCAGTACTTC. Amino acids: CSAPTGETQYF.

The chain is built from TRBV19 and TRBJ1-2; no reliable D call. V was clipped by 3 bases and J by 8 bases, with 16 bases between them. Germline-derived CDR1 and CDR2 are LNHDA and SQIVND (reference sequence). The CDR3 loop spans 14 amino acids. CDR3 nucleotides: TGTGCCAGTAGTATGGTGGACCGAACGGAAGGCTACACCTTC. This translates into CASSMVDRTEGYTF.

This clone was seen only once. V usage is TRBV6-6 and J usage is TRBJ1-5; possible D gene TRBD1, 6 bases. The CDR3 consists of 15 residues. CDR1 and CDR2 from the germline V gene are MNHNY and SVGAGI (reference sequence). V lost 3 bases and J lost 2, with 11 bases in between. This CDR3 is CASSYRGAGNQPQHF. The CDR3 DNA sequence: TGTGCCAGCAGTTATCGGGGGGCTGGCAATCAGCCCCAGCATTTT.

The V and J genes are TRBV28 and TRBJ2-7, with D hard to call. This CDR3 spans 13 amino acids. Germline-derived CDR1 and CDR2 are MDHEN and SYDVKM. V lost 3 bases and J lost 3, with 9 bases in between. Here the CDR3 reads CASSLGIHYEQYF. Here the CDR3 DNA reads TGTGCCAGCAGTTTGGGAATCCACTACGAGCAGTACTTC.

The rearrangement uses TRBV18 and TRBJ1-5, with D unclear. CDR1 is KGHSH and CDR2 is LQKENI in the germline V gene. The CDR3 loop spans 12 amino acids. Trimming removed 1 base at V and 6 bases at J, with 4 bases between. The CDR3 coding sequence is TGTGCCAGCTCACCACAGGGTCAGCCCCAGCATTTT. This sequence encodes CASSPQGQPQHF.

This clone showed up just a few times. The chain combines TRBV4-1 with TRBJ1-1; D is perhaps TRBD1 (6 bases). The CDR3 runs to 15 residues. Trimming pared 2 bases from V and 2 bases from J, leaving 12 bases between. CDR1 and CDR2 (germline): MGHRA, YSYEKL. The CDR3 DNA reads TGCGCCAGCAGCCAATGGGGGGCGATTAACACTGAAGCTTTCTTT. It codes for CASSQWGAINTEAFF.

This clone was seen more than once but under ten times. The genes are TRBV5-1 and TRBJ1-1; no clear D. Germline lookup yields CDR1 SGHRS and CDR2 YFSETQ. V dropped 10 bases and J dropped 2 bases, with 12 bases sitting between them. This CDR3 comprises 12 residues. The CDR3 loop is CACRGVNTEAFF. The CDR3 DNA is TGCGCCTGTAGAGGAGTTAACACTGAAGCTTTCTTT.

This clone has more than one count but fewer than ten. CDR3 DNA: TGTGCCAGCAGACCCAGACTAGCGCCTGGGACCGGGGAGCTGTTTTTT. Encoded protein: CASRPRLAPGTGELFF. The chain joins TRBV5-8 to TRBJ2-2; 8 bases are shared with TRBD2. The CDR3 covers 16 residues. V dropped 5 bases and J dropped 5; count of bases not matched to a gene: 11. Germline V gene lookup returns CDR1 SGHTS and CDR2 YDEGEE.